This T cell receptor (beta chain) is from a study of blood T cells in healthy people across ages. Points from the study as a whole: Expanded clonotype shifts may have been confounded, as the donors had an unknown CMV status.

The CDR3 is 16 residues long. V shed 1 base and J shed 7 bases, with 20 bases lying between them. Per the germline V gene, CDR1 is SGHRS and CDR2 is YFSETQ. It was with a sample-barcoded 5' primer and a J-beta primer mix that a second PCR of roughly 7 to 12 cycles was run. Through a template-switch adaptor with 12 random nucleotides, each cDNA molecule received a tag. Sequencing yielded, for each sample, at least 2.5 million paired-end reads carrying CDR3. TCRdb reprocessed the 5' RACE reads with MiXCR, giving one entry per CDR3 protein. The sample yields hundreds of thousands of distinct CDR3 sequences, around 48% seen once. Worth noting for this clonotype: What it binds is not known. One base away lies a much larger clone, so this may be a sequencing read error.

The TCR comes from a young man in good health. What was sequenced was blood. This chain connects TRBV5-1 to TRBJ1-1; D might be TRBD1 (5 bases). CDR3 sequence (DNA): TGCGCCAGCAGCTTGATGGAGGGGTTCGGGAGCAATGAAGCTTTCTTT. Encoded protein: CASSLMEGFGSNEAFF.